The clone carrying this TCR beta chain was counted many times. Its antigen remains unknown. TCRdb itself ran the 5' RACE reads through MiXCR, one entry per CDR3 protein. The sample consists of hundreds of thousands of distinct CDR3 sequences, about a sixth of them appearing once. This entry belongs to a study of T-cell memory formation after mild COVID-19. Points from the study as a whole: Among CD4+ contracting clones, most were CM and EM, and CD8+ ones EMRA. Among clones contracting day 15 to 85, CD4/CD8 was balanced, whereas later expanders leaned CD4+.

This TCR came from an adult woman who had mild COVID-19 (a few samples of this study predate the infection). Cell type and time point are not known. The sequencing input was PBMCs or a T cell subset sorted from them (not recorded which).

As DNA, the CDR3 is TGTGCCAGCAGCCAAACCAGGGGTTACGAGCAGTACTTC. As protein: CASSQTRGYEQYF. This sequence joins TRBV11-2 and TRBJ2-7; the D gene is possibly TRBD1 (6 bases). Germline-derived CDR1 and CDR2 are SGHAT and FQNNGV. Trimming took 5 bases from V and 4 from J, leaving 12 bases between them. The CDR3 is 13 residues long. Based on the CDR3 plus reference TRBV11-2 and TRBJ2-7, the full variable domain is EAGVAQSPRYKIIEKRQSVAFWCNPISGHATLYWYQQILGQGPKLLIQFQNNGVVDDSQLPKDRFSAERLKGVDSTLKIQPAKLEDSAVYLCASSQTRGYEQYFGPGTRLTVT.